These 16 T cell receptor beta chains came from one sample sequenced in a study of cytomegalovirus exposure and HLA in healthy donors. Clones were sequenced by immunoSEQ multiplex PCR, and TCRdb holds only the in-frame ones, with some missing. The data show approximately 260,000 clones, with about 86% seen just once and 1% to 1.5% held by the top ten. Sequencing used PBMCs. The receptors stem from a woman aged 25-40 years in good health and CMV-seropositive.

This clone has a single count. The V and J genes are TRBV11-3 and TRBJ2-7; D uncertain. This CDR3 has 12 amino acids. Germline CDR1 reads SGHNT; CDR2 reads YENEEA. Trimming stripped 3 bases from V and 6 bases from J, with 9 bases between. The chain's CDR3 is CASSFREAEQYF. The DNA of the CDR3 is TGTGCCAGCAGCTTTCGAGAGGCCGAGCAGTACTTC.

The chain couples TRBV5-1 to TRBJ1-5; 10 bases line up with TRBD1. The CDR3 totals 16 residues. With V trimmed by 4 bases and J by 4 bases, 8 bases remained unmatched. Germline assignment: CDR1 SGHRS and CDR2 YFSETQ. The CDR3 DNA reads TGCGCCAGCAGCCCATCTCCGGGACAGGGGAATCAGCCCCAGCATTTT. The encoded protein is CASSPSPGQGNQPQHF.

The J gene is TRBJ2-7, the V gene TRBV6-6, with 9 nucleotides matching TRBD1. CDR1 and CDR2 from the germline V gene are MNHNY and SVGAGI (reference sequence). The CDR3 has 14 residues. With V trimmed by 6 bases and J by 3 bases, 6 bases remained unmatched. CDR3 coding DNA: TGTGCCAGCAGCCCGGGGACAGGGTACTACGAGCAGTACTTC. Encoded protein: CASSPGTGYYEQYF.

In this sample, this clone turned up once. The gene calls are TRBV7-8 and TRBJ1-3, with a tentative D call TRBD1 (6 bases). Germline values: CDR1 SGHVS, CDR2 FQNEAQ. V was clipped by 5 bases and J by 0 bases, with 8 bases between them. The CDR3 extends over 14 amino acids. CDR3 protein: CASSQQGSGNTIYF. CDR3 bases: TGTGCCAGCAGCCAACAGGGCTCTGGAAACACCATATATTTT.

The gene calls are TRBV6-5 and TRBJ2-7; TRBD1 matches at 9 bases. The CDR3 runs to 13 residues. Trimming took 6 bases from V and 4 from J; bases not matched to a gene: 4. Germline V gives CDR1 MNHEY, CDR2 SVGAGI. CDR3 residues: CASSGQGIYEQYF. As DNA, the CDR3 is TGTGCCAGCAGCGGACAGGGGATATACGAGCAGTACTTC.

The chain couples TRBV28 to TRBJ1-1; unclear D gene. V was clipped by 5 bases and J by 0 bases, with 7 bases between them. Germline V gene sequence: CDR1 MDHEN, CDR2 SYDVKM. The CDR3 extends over 13 amino acids. The CDR3 DNA follows: TGTGCCAGCAGTCCCCCGGTGAACACTGAAGCTTTCTTT. Protein product: CASSPPVNTEAFF.

Only one count was recorded for this clone. The chain links TRBV2 to TRBJ2-3, with 8 bases that match TRBD2. Germline CDR1 reads SNHLY; CDR2 reads FYNNEI. J was trimmed by 6 bases and V by 3 bases; bases with no gene match: 8. The CDR3 is 15 amino acids. The CDR3 loop is CASSEVREAFDTQYF. CDR3 bases: TGTGCCAGCAGTGAGGTGCGGGAGGCCTTCGATACGCAGTATTTT.

This clone was seen a handful of times. The rearrangement joins TRBV27 to TRBJ1-2, with D perhaps matching TRBD1 (6 bases). The germline gives CDR1 MNHEY, CDR2 SMNVEV (reference sequence). The CDR3 loop spans 13 amino acids. The ends were cut back, 6 bases at V and 6 bases at J, with 14 bases in the middle. Written as DNA, the CDR3 is TGTGCCAGCAGCCTACAGACAGGACATGGCTACACCTTC. As protein: CASSLQTGHGYTF.

The J gene is TRBJ1-2, the V gene TRBV27; TRBD1 might be the D (5 bases). V was cut by 5 bases and J by 4 bases, with 11 bases left in between. The V gene's germline CDR1 is MNHEY and CDR2 SMNVEV (reference sequence). The length of the CDR3 is 13 residues. The CDR3 loop is CASSTTDTYGYTF. The DNA for the CDR3 is TGTGCCAGCAGTACGACAGATACCTATGGCTACACCTTC.

J is TRBJ2-1 and V is TRBV19; the match to TRBD2 covers 8 bases. The V and J ends lost 10 bases and 4 bases, in that order; junction bases with no gene match: 6. Germline assignment: CDR1 LNHDA and CDR2 SQIVND (reference sequence). CDR3 length equals 13 residues. CDR3: CATRLAPYNEQFF. CDR3 DNA sequence: TGTGCCACAAGACTAGCGCCGTACAATGAGCAGTTCTTC.

The chain combines TRBV6-1 with TRBJ1-1, with D perhaps matching TRBD1 (6 bases). Germline-derived CDR1 and CDR2 are MNHNS and SASEGT. This CDR3 region has 10 residues. The CDR3 coding sequence is TGTGCAGGGGGGAACACTGAAGCTTTCTTT. It encodes CAGGNTEAFF.

CDR3 residues: CASSSGASPDYEQYF. The CDR3 nucleotides are TGTGCCAGCAGCTCTGGGGCATCACCCGACTACGAGCAGTACTTC. The rearrangement uses TRBV7-9 and TRBJ2-7, with D maybe TRBD1 (5 bases). Germline-derived CDR1 and CDR2 are SEHNR and FQNEAQ (reference sequence). V lost 4 bases and J 3 bases, leaving 16 bases between the germline ends. The CDR3 is 15 residues long. Filled out from reference TRBV7-9 and TRBJ2-7, the complete variable domain reads DTGVSQNPRHKITKRGQNVTFRCDPISEHNRLYWYRQTLGQGPEFLTYFQNEAQLEKSRLLSDRFSAERPKGSFSTLEIQRTEQGDSAMYLCASSSGASPDYEQYFGPGTRLTVT.

The chain uses TRBV25-1 and TRBJ1-1; a possible D gene is TRBD1 (6 bases). Per germline, CDR1 MGHDK and CDR2 SYGVNS. CDR3 length equals 17 residues. The V end lost 4 bases, the J end lost 2 bases, and 20 bases lay between the germline ends. The CDR3 spells CASSARLGGSGNTEAFF. The CDR3 DNA reads TGTGCCAGCAGTGCCCGATTAGGGGGATCGGGCAACACTGAAGCTTTCTTT.

The J gene is TRBJ2-2, the V gene TRBV9; no clear D gene. The V gene's germline CDR1 is SGDLS and CDR2 YYNGEE. V was shortened by 3 bases and J by 8 bases, with 11 bases between the two germline ends. This CDR3 contains 13 residues. The CDR3 coding sequence is TGTGCCAGCAGCGCCCCGTATAGTGGGGAGCTGTTTTTT. Translated, it gives CASSAPYSGELFF. Full variable domain (outside the CDR3, taken from reference TRBV9 and TRBJ2-2): DSGVTQTPKHLITATGQRVTLRCSPRSGDLSVYWYQQSLDQGLQFLIQYYNGEERAKGNILERFSAQQFPDLHSELNLSSLELGDSALYFCASSAPYSGELFFGEGSRLTVL.

V gene TRBV6-1 combines with J gene TRBJ2-7, with D perhaps TRBD1 (6 bases). The germline V gene encodes CDR1 MNHNS and CDR2 SASEGT. V dropped 6 bases and J dropped 0 bases, with 12 bases sitting between them. The CDR3 sequence is 14 residues long. CDR3 amino acids: CASRKTGDSYEQYF. CDR3 sequence (DNA): TGTGCCAGCAGAAAGACAGGAGACTCCTACGAGCAGTACTTC.

This clone showed up just once. The chain couples TRBV11-2 to TRBJ2-7; TRBD2 is a possible D gene (5 bases). Per germline, CDR1 SGHAT and CDR2 FQNNGV. The length of the CDR3 is 14 residues. Trimming removed 5 bases from V and 2 bases from J, with 13 bases in between. The CDR3 spells CASSRTRDTYEQYF. The CDR3 DNA is TGTGCCAGCAGCCGAACCCGGGATACCTACGAGCAGTACTTC. Full variable domain (remainder filled in from reference TRBV11-2 and TRBJ2-7): EAGVAQSPRYKIIEKRQSVAFWCNPISGHATLYWYQQILGQGPKLLIQFQNNGVVDDSQLPKDRFSAERLKGVDSTLKIQPAKLEDSAVYLCASSRTRDTYEQYFGPGTRLTVT.